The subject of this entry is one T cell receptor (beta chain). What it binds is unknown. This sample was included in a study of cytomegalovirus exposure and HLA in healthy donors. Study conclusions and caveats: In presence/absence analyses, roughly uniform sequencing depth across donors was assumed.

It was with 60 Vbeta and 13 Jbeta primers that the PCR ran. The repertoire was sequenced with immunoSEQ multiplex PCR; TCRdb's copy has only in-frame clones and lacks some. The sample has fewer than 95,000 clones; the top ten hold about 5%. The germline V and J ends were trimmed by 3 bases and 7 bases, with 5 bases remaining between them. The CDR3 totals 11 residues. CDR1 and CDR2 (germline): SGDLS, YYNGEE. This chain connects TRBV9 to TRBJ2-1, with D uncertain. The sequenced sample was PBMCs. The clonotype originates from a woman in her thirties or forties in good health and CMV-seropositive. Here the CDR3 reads CASSAFNEQFF. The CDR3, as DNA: TGTGCCAGCAGCGCGTTTAATGAGCAGTTCTTC.